This TCR beta chain was retrieved from a study of blood T cell repertoires in COVID-19. Study at large: PBMCs, B-cell-depleted T cells, or T cells were the source of the cDNA or gDNA that made up the material.

How the authors handled the data: Counts of nucleated cells, estimated from reference gene primer amplification, were obtained. Using immunoSEQ multiplex PCR, the repertoire was profiled, and TCRdb retains in-frame clones only, with some absent. V, J and clone size are taken as reported in that table, and D and trimming were inferred from the DNA itself. The sample holds tens of thousands of clones, about nine tenths seen once. The germline CDR1 and CDR2 sequences are LGHDT and YNNKEL (reference sequence). The CDR3 runs to 15 residues. V lost 1 base to trimming and J lost 6 bases, with 13 bases between them.

Material: peripheral blood. The sequence derives from a man in his 60s with acute or convalescent COVID-19. The gene calls are TRBV3-1 (or the pseudogene TRBV3-2) and TRBJ1-5; a weak D match, TRBD1 (5 bases). CDR3: CASSQGVREAQPQHF. In nucleotides, the CDR3 is TGTGCCAGCAGCCAAGGTGTCAGGGAGGCTCAGCCCCAGCATTTT.